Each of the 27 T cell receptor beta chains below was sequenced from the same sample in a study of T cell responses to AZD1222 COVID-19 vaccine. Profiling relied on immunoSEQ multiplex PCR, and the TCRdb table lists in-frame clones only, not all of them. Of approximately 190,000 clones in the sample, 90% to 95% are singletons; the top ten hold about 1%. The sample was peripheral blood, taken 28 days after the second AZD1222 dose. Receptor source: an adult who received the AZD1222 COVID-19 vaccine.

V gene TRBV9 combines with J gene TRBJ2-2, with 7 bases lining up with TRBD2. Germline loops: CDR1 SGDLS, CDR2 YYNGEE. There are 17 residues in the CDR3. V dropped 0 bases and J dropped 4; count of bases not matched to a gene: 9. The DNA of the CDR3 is TGTGCCAGCAGCGTAGCTCCAGCGGGGACGATCACCGGGGAGCTGTTTTTT. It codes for CASSVAPAGTITGELFF.

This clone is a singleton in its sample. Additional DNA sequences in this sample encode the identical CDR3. CDR3 bases: TGTGCCAGCAGAGGGGACAGCTATGGCTACACCTTC. Its protein product is CASRGDSYGYTF. V and J are TRBV2 and TRBJ1-2, with TRBD1 matching 7 bases. The CDR3 has 12 amino acids. V shed 6 bases and J 4 bases; nucleotides not matched to a gene: 2. Per the germline V gene, CDR1 is SNHLY and CDR2 is FYNNEI.

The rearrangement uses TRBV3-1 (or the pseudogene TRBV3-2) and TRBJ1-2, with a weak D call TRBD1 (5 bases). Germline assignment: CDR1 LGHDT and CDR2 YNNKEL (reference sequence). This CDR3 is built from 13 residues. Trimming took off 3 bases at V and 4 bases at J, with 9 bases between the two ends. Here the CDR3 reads CASSQSGFYGYTF. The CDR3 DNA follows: TGTGCCAGCAGCCAGTCAGGGTTCTATGGCTACACCTTC.

CDR3 in DNA: TGTGCCAGCAGCCCCCCCTACAGTCGGGGCACTGAAGCTTTCTTT. It specifies CASSPPYSRGTEAFF. The chain carries TRBV7-8 and TRBJ1-1; no clear D gene. The germline V gene has CDR1 SGHVS and CDR2 FQNEAQ. The CDR3 is made up of 15 amino acids. Trimming stripped 5 bases from V and 4 bases from J, with 17 bases between.

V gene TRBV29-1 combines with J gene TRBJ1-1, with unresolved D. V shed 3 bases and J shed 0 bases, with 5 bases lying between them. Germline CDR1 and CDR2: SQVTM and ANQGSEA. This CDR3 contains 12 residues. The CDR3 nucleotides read TGCAGCGTTGATCCCCTGAACACTGAAGCTTTCTTT. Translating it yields CSVDPLNTEAFF.

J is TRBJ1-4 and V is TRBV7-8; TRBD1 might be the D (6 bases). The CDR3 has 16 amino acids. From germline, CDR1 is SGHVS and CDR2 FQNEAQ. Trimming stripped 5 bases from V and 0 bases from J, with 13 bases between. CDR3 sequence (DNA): TGTGCCAGCAGCCGCGGGGGCAGCGCAACTAATGAAAAACTGTTTTTT. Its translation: CASSRGGSATNEKLFF.

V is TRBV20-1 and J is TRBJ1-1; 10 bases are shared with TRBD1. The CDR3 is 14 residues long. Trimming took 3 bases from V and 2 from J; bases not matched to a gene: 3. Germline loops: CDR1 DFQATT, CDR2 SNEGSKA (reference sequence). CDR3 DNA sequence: TGCAGTGCTAGTGTGACAGGGGGCAACACTGAAGCTTTCTTT. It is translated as CSASVTGGNTEAFF.

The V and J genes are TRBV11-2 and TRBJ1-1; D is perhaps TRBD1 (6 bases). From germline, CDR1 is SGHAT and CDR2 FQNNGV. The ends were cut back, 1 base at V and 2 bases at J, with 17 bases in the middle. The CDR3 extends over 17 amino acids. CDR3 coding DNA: TGTGCCAGCAGCTTAGGATCATCATGGGGGCCCAACACTGAAGCTTTCTTT. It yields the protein CASSLGSSWGPNTEAFF.

The CDR3 region has the DNA TGTGCCAGCTCTGCCTCCGGGACGGGGCTCGCGAACACCGGGGAGCTGTTTTTT. This codes for CASSASGTGLANTGELFF. J is TRBJ2-2 and V is TRBV7-8; D is perhaps TRBD1 or TRBD2 (5 bases each). Germline-derived CDR1 and CDR2 are SGHVS and FQNEAQ. The CDR3 extends over 18 amino acids. V was clipped by 8 bases and J by 0 bases, with 22 bases between them.

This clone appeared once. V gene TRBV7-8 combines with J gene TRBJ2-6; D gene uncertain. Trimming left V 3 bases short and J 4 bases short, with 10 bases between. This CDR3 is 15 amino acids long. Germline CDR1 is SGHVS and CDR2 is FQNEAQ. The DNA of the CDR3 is TGTGCCAGCAGCTTTGGGCAGCTGGGGGCCAACGTCCTGACTTTC. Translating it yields CASSFGQLGANVLTF.

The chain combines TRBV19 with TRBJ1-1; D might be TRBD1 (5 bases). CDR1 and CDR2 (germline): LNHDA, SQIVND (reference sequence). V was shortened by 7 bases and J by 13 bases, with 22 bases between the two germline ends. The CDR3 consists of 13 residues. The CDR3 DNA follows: TGTGCCAGTACCCCTCGGGGCCAGGCTTACCTTTTCTTT. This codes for CASTPRGQAYLFF.

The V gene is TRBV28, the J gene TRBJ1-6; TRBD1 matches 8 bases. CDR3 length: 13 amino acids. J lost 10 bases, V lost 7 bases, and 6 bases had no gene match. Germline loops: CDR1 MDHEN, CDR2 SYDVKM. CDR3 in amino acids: CASTDRVRSPLHF. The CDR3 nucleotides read TGTGCCAGCACGGACAGGGTGCGCTCACCCCTCCACTTT.

The CDR3 reads CASSIVRGGSNQPQHF. The CDR3 bases are TGTGCCAGCAGCATCGTCCGGGGGGGTAGCAATCAGCCCCAGCATTTT. The chain joins TRBV21-1 to TRBJ1-5. TRBV21-1 has pseudogene status. The CDR3 spans 16 residues.

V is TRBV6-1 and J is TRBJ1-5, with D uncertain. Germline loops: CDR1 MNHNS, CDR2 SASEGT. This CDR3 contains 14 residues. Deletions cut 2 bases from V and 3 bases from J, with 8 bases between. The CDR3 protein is CASSESGINQPQHF. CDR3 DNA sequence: TGTGCCAGCAGTGAAAGTGGTATCAATCAGCCCCAGCATTTT.

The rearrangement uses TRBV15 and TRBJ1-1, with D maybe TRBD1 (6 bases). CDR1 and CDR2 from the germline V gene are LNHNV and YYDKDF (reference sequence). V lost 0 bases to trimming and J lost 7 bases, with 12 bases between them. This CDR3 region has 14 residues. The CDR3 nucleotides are TGTGCCACCAGCAGAGATATGAGGGGGATTGAAGCTTTCTTT. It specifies CATSRDMRGIEAFF. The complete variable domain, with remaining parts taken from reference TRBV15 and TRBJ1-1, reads DAMVIQNPRYQVTQFGKPVTLSCSQTLNHNVMYWYQQKSSQAPKLLFHYYDKDFNNEADTPDNFQSRRPNTSFCFLDIRSPGLGDTAMYLCATSRDMRGIEAFFGQGTRLTVV.

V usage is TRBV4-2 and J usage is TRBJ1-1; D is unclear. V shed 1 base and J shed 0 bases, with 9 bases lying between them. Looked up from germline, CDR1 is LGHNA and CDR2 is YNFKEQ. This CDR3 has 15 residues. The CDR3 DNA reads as TGTGCCAGCAGCCAAGGGTCTGGCCTGAACACTGAAGCTTTCTTT. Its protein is CASSQGSGLNTEAFF.

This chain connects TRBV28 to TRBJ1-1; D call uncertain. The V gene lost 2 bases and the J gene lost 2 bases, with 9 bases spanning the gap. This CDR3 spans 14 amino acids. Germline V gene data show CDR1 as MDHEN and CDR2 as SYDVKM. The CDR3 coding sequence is TGTGCCAGCAGTTTACCCGTCCTAAACACTGAAGCTTTCTTT. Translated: CASSLPVLNTEAFF.

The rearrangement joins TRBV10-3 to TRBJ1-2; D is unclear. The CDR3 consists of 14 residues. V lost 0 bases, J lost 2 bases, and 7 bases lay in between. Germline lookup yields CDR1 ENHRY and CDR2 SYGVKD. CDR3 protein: CAISESEVNYGYTF. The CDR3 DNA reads TGTGCCATCAGTGAGTCGGAGGTAAACTATGGCTACACCTTC.

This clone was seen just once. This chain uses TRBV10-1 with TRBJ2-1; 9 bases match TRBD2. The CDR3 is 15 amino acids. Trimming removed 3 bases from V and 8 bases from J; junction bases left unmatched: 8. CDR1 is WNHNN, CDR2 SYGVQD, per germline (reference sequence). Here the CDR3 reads CASSDPAGGTDEQFF. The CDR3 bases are TGCGCCAGCAGTGACCCAGCGGGGGGTACGGATGAGCAGTTCTTC.

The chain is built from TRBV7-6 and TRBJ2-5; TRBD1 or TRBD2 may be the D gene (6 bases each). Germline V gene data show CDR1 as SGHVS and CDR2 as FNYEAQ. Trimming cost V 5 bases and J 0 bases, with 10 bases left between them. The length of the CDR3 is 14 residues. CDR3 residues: CASSARGDQETQYF. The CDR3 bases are TGTGCCAGCAGCGCGAGGGGGGACCAAGAGACCCAGTACTTC.

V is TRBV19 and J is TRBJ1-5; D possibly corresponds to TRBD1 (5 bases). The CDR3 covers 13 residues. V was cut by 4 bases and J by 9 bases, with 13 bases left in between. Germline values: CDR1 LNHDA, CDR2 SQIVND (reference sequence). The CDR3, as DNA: TGTGCCAGTAGTAGTGGGGGGGGTGCGCCCCAGCATTTT. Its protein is CASSSGGGAPQHF.

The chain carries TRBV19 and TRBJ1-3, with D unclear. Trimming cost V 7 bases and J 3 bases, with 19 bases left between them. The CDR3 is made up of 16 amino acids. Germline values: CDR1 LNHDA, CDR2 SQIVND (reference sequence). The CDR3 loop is CASTRKMGWDGNTIYF. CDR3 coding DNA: TGTGCCAGTACCCGGAAAATGGGATGGGATGGAAACACCATATATTTT. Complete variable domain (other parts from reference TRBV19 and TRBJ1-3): DGGITQSPKYLFRKEGQNVTLSCEQNLNHDAMYWYRQDPGQGLRLIYYSQIVNDFQKGDIAEGYSVSREKKESFPLTVTSAQKNPTAFYLCASTRKMGWDGNTIYFGEGSWLTVV.

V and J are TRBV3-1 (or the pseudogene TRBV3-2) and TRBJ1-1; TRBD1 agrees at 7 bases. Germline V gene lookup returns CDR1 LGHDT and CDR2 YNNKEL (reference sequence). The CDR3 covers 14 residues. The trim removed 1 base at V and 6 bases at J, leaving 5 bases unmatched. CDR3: CASSQGYRGAEAFF. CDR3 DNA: TGTGCCAGCAGCCAAGGTTACAGGGGCGCTGAAGCTTTCTTT.

Here the CDR3 reads CASSHQAGGTEAFF. CDR3 DNA: TGCGCCAGCAGCCATCAGGCGGGGGGCACTGAAGCTTTCTTT. The chain is built from TRBV4-3 and TRBJ1-1, with a tentative D call TRBD1 (5 bases). Germline values: CDR1 LGHNA, CDR2 YSLEER. Trimming stripped 3 bases from V and 4 bases from J, with 12 bases between. The CDR3 covers 14 residues.

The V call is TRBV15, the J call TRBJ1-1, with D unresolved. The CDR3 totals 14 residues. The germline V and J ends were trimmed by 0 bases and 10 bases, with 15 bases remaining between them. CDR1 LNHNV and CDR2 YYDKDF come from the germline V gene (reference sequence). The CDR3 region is CATSRDIEGLAAFF. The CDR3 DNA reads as TGTGCCACCAGCAGAGATATCGAGGGCCTGGCAGCTTTCTTT.

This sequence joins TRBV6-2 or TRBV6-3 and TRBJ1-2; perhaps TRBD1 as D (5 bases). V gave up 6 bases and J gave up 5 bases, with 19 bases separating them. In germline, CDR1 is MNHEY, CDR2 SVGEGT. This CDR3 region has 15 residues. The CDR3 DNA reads TGTGCCAGCAGCGTATCCCCCGGGACTCCTTATGGCTACACCTTC. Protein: CASSVSPGTPYGYTF.

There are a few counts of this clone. Written as DNA, the CDR3 is TGTGCCAGCAGCTTGGGGGACAGCGAGAACACTGAAGCTTTCTTT. This encodes CASSLGDSENTEAFF. The gene calls are TRBV7-6 and TRBJ1-1; 7 nucleotides match TRBD1. Germline CDR1 reads SGHVS; CDR2 reads FNYEAQ. This CDR3 spans 15 amino acids. Germline trimming cut 3 bases from V and 1 base from J; bases unmatched to any gene: 5.